A single sample gave rise to the 8 T cell receptor beta chains below, sequenced in a study of blood T cell repertoires in COVID-19. The repertoire was sequenced with immunoSEQ multiplex PCR; TCRdb's copy has only in-frame clones and lacks some. The data hold 350,000 to 400,000 clones, with 86% observed a single time. Sequencing input: peripheral blood. The receptors shown here come from a woman aged 55-70 years with COVID-19, enrolled during active disease.

The rearrangement joins TRBV16 to TRBJ2-3; D ambiguous. The V end lost 4 bases, the J end lost 0 bases, and 2 bases lay between the germline ends. The CDR3 totals 12 residues. Looked up from germline, CDR1 is KGHSY and CDR2 is FQNENV. CDR3 in DNA: TGTGCCAGCAGCCCTAGCACAGATACGCAGTATTTT. Protein sequence: CASSPSTDTQYF.

The chain recombines TRBV19 with TRBJ1-2; no firm D call. The CDR3 has 15 residues. Germline loops: CDR1 LNHDA, CDR2 SQIVND (reference sequence). The V end was cut by 7 bases, the J end by 2 bases, with 17 bases between. CDR3 protein: CASTWGELGNYGYTF. The CDR3 coding sequence is TGTGCCAGTACTTGGGGAGAGTTGGGGAACTATGGCTACACCTTC.

A single count supports this clone. J is TRBJ1-4 and V is TRBV5-1; D ambiguous. The CDR3 has 15 amino acids. Germline V gene data show CDR1 as SGHRS and CDR2 as YFSETQ. V gave up 0 bases and J gave up 2 bases, with 8 bases separating them. The CDR3 here is CASSLASHTNEKLFF. The CDR3 DNA sequence: TGCGCCAGCAGCTTGGCTAGTCACACTAATGAAAAACTGTTTTTT.

The chain links TRBV21-1 to TRBJ2-4; no DNA check was done on the table's D call, TRBD2. TRBV21-1 is a listed pseudogene. The CDR3 runs to 14 residues. The CDR3 nucleotides are TGTGCCAGCAGCCCAAGACTAGCGGGAAACATTCAGTACTTC. Translated, it gives CASSPRLAGNIQYF.

V is TRBV5-8 and J is TRBJ2-3; 8 nucleotides agree with TRBD2. Germline trimming cut 0 bases from V and 0 bases from J; bases unmatched to any gene: 3. The germline CDR1 and CDR2 sequences are SGHTS and YDEGEE. The CDR3 is 16 amino acids. CDR3 coding DNA: TGTGCCAGCAGCTTGGAGGCGGGGGGCAGCACAGATACGCAGTATTTT. Amino acids: CASSLEAGGSTDTQYF.

The J gene is TRBJ2-7, the V gene TRBV5-1, with 10 bases fitting TRBD1. Germline lookup yields CDR1 SGHRS and CDR2 YFSETQ. This CDR3 comprises 16 residues. The trim removed 4 bases at V and 2 bases at J, leaving 9 bases unmatched. CDR3 protein: CASSPMRGQGTYEQYF. The CDR3 nucleotides read TGCGCCAGCAGCCCGATGCGGGGACAGGGGACCTACGAGCAGTACTTC.

CDR3 bases: TGTGCCAGCAGCTGGCGGGACAGGAGTAATCAGCCCCAGCATTTT. Its translation: CASSWRDRSNQPQHF. V is TRBV5-4 and J is TRBJ1-5; 8 nucleotides align to TRBD1. This CDR3 region has 15 residues. The germline V gene has CDR1 SGHNT and CDR2 YYREEE (reference sequence). J gave up 4 bases and V 3 bases, and 6 bases lay outside the gene matches.

This clone was counted a single time. The V call is TRBV5-1, the J call TRBJ2-3, with TRBD2 matching over 8 bases. This CDR3 contains 19 residues. CDR1 SGHRS and CDR2 YFSETQ come from the germline V gene. After removal of 3 bases from V and 5 bases from J, the junction contained 20 bases not matched to a gene. In DNA, the CDR3 is TGCGCCAGCAGCTATATGTTGGCTCGATTAAGCGGGAGTATAGATACGCAGTATTTT. Protein product: CASSYMLARLSGSIDTQYF.